A selection of T cell receptor beta chains follows, all from one sample in a study of T cell responses to AZD1222 COVID-19 vaccine. Clones were read by immunoSEQ multiplex PCR, and TCRdb kept only the in-frame ones, dropping some. The repertoire holds more than 95,000 clones, with roughly 86% as singletons. Specimen: peripheral blood, collected 28 days after the second dose of the MenACWY control vaccine. Source of these receptors: an adult who received the MenACWY meningococcal vaccine as a control. Each CDR3 is given with its conserved first and last residue. A D gene is named only where the DNA matches it firmly. A clone size is listed for some rows: how often the clone was seen (once, few, many), or a class if it is expanded.

V: TRBV10-1
size: .
J: TRBJ2-2
D: TRBD1
DNA: TGCGCCAGCAGTTGGGACAGCACCGGGGAGCTGTTTTTT
CDR3: CASSWDSTGELFF

V: TRBV7-2
size: .
J: TRBJ2-3
D: TRBD1
DNA: TGTGCCAGCAGCTCCAACAGGGGTATCACAGATACGCAGTATTTT
CDR3: CASSSNRGITDTQYF

V: TRBV6-5
size: .
J: TRBJ1-5
D: .
DNA: TGTGCCAGCATATGGGGCCGGGGGCCCCAGCATTTT
CDR3: CASIWGRGPQHF

V: TRBV28
size: few
J: TRBJ2-3
D: TRBD2
DNA: TGTGCCGCAAGTAGCGGGGACACAGATACGCAGTATTTT
CDR3: CAASSGDTDTQYF

V: TRBV28
size: .
J: TRBJ1-2
D: TRBD1
DNA: TGTGCCAGCTCCATTTTGGGCAGGGGGGCTAACTATGGCTACACCTTC
CDR3: CASSILGRGANYGYTF

V: TRBV5-1
size: once
J: TRBJ2-5
D: .
DNA: TGCGCCAGCAGCTTGGGAAACCAGGGAGCTCAGGGGACCCAGTACTTC
CDR3: CASSLGNQGAQGTQYF

V: TRBV5-6
size: once
J: TRBJ1-2
D: .
DNA: TGTGCCAGCAGCCTGGAAGGACGGCACTATGGCTACACCTTC
CDR3: CASSLEGRHYGYTF

V: TRBV9
size: medium-sized
J: TRBJ2-2
D: .
DNA: TGTGCCAGCAGCGTAGCGACACCAACCGGGGAGCTGTTTTTT
CDR3: CASSVATPTGELFF

V: TRBV6-2/TRBV6-3
size: .
J: TRBJ2-7
D: .
DNA: TGTGCCAGCAGTAACTTCTACGAGCAGTACTTC
CDR3: CASSNFYEQYF

V: TRBV18
size: .
J: TRBJ2-5
D: TRBD1
DNA: TGTGCCAGCTCAGGACAGGGCCAGACCCAGTACTTC
CDR3: CASSGQGQTQYF

V: TRBV28
size: .
J: TRBJ1-2
D: .
DNA: TGTGCCAGCAGTCCTCCGGAGAACTATGGCTACACCTTC
CDR3: CASSPPENYGYTF

V: TRBV29-1
size: .
J: TRBJ2-7
D: .
DNA: TGCAGCGTACTCGGCGTATTTGGTGCTAACGAGCAGTACTTC
CDR3: CSVLGVFGANEQYF

V: TRBV7-2
size: .
J: TRBJ2-2
D: .
DNA: TGTGCCAGCAGTAGCAAGAACACCGGGGAGCTGTTTTTT
CDR3: CASSSKNTGELFF

V: TRBV4-2
size: .
J: TRBJ1-3
D: .
DNA: TGTGCCAGCAGCCAAGAAATCCAGGGCGCCGGAAACACCATATATTTT
CDR3: CASSQEIQGAGNTIYF

V: TRBV10-2
size: .
J: TRBJ2-1
D: TRBD2
DNA: TGCGCCAGCAGGAGAGAGGCGGGGGTGTATGAGCAGTTCTTC
CDR3: CASRREAGVYEQFF

V: TRBV6-6
size: .
J: TRBJ1-2
D: .
DNA: TGTGCCAGCAGCCCCCAGGGATTCGCTAACTATGGCTACACCTTC
CDR3: CASSPQGFANYGYTF

V: TRBV7-9
size: few
J: TRBJ2-7
D: TRBD2
DNA: TGTGCCAGCAGCGCGACTAGCGGGGGGCGGTACGAGCAGTACTTC
CDR3: CASSATSGGRYEQYF

V: TRBV7-3
size: .
J: TRBJ2-4
D: TRBD2
DNA: TGTGCCAGCAGCTTAACGGGAGTAGGGAGGGACATTCAGTACTTC
CDR3: CASSLTGVGRDIQYF